This T cell receptor beta chain was sequenced for a study of cytomegalovirus exposure and HLA in healthy donors. Notes on the study in general: According to an earlier analysis, most TCR beta V segments yielded productive rearrangements about 90% or about 30% of the time. Most TCR sequences were seen very rarely across donors, but some public TCRs occurred in many.

This clone has a single count. Its target is not known. The CDR3 runs to 13 residues. CDR1 and CDR2 from the germline V gene are MDHEN and SYDVKM. The V end was cut by 7 bases, the J end by 8 bases, with 17 bases between. PCR primers comprised 60 Vbeta and 13 Jbeta primers. Assay used: immunoSEQ multiplex PCR; TCRdb lists only in-frame clones, some missing. The table records 100,000 to 150,000 clones, 81% of them present only once. The clonotype originates from a man younger than 35 in good health and CMV-seronegative. Sequenced: PBMCs. The chain has TRBV28 and TRBJ1-2; possibly TRBD1 for D (5 bases). The CDR3 region has the DNA TGTGCCAGCATTAAGGAGTACAGGCGCGGCTACACCTTC. Its protein is CASIKEYRRGYTF.